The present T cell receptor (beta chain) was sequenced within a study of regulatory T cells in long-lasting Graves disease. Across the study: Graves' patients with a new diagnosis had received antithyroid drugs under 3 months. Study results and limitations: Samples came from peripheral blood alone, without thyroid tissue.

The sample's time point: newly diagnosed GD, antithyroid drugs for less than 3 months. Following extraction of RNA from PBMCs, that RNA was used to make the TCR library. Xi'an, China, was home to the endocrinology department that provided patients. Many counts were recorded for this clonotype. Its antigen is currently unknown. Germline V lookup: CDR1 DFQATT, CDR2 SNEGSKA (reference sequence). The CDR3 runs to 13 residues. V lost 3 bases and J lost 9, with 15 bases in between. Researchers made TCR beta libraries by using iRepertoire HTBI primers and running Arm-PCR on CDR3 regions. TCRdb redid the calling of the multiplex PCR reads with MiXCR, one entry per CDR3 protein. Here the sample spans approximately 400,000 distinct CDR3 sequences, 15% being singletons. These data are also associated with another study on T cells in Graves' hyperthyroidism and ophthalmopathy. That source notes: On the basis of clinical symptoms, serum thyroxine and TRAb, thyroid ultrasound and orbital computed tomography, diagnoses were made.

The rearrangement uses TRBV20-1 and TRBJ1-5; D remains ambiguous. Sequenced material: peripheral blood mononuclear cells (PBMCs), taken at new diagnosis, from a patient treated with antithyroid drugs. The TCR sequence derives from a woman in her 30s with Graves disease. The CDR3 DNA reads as TGCAGTGCTAGCTCATCCTCCTCAGTGCCCCAGCATTTT. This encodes CSASSSSSVPQHF.